The T cell receptor beta chain under discussion was sequenced for a study of shared clonotypes between healthy human individuals. V gave up 5 bases and J gave up 11 bases, with 18 bases separating them. The germline gives CDR1 SNHLY, CDR2 FYNNEI. The CDR3 contains 13 residues. TCRdb's copy holds only in-frame clones and misses some; the assay was immunoSEQ multiplex PCR. The table includes around 2.3 million clones, under 97% detected once. The TCR originated in a man between 18 and 35 years old in good health. The V and J genes are TRBV2 and TRBJ2-5; the D gene is possibly TRBD2 (5 bases). Sequencing was performed on naive CD4+ T cells sorted from blood. Described subset: CD45RA+ positively selected. CDR3 coding DNA: TGTGCCAGCAGTACTGAATGGGCTGGGGAGCAGTACTTC. Protein: CASSTEWAGEQYF.